This T cell receptor (beta chain) was identified in a study of CD8+ T cells in alopecia areata. Study summary: The drug, oral tofacitinib, was given to treated patients at 5 to 10 mg twice daily.

Both peripheral blood and punch biopsies of lesional scalp skin were obtained from patients who had alopecia areata. Sorting from PBMCs produced CD4+ and CD8+ T cells. With 3 bases removed from V and 5 bases from J, the gap between germline ends came to 4 bases. The CDR3 extends over 10 amino acids. Germline CDR1 and CDR2: DFQATT and SNEGSKA (reference sequence). Overall study findings and caveats: An increase in clonality over normal scalp was evident in lesional scalp, especially alopecia totalis/universalis.

Investigators isolated RNA and reverse transcribed it into cDNA to act as the sequencing template. Repertoires were generated with immunoSEQ multiplex PCR, while TCRdb's copy carries only in-frame clones and drops some. This sample has fewer than 250,000 clones; around 62% occur once, and the top ten carry 0.45%. Details on this clone: Its antigen is still unknown. Additional DNA sequences in this sample encode the identical CDR3.

This clonotype originated in a human donor with alopecia areata. The chain is built from TRBV20-1 and TRBJ2-5; D gene ambiguous. The specimen was CD4+ T cells sorted from blood, collected at week 0. The DNA of the CDR3 is TGCAGTGCTAGGAAGGAGACCCAGTACTTC. This codes for CSARKETQYF.